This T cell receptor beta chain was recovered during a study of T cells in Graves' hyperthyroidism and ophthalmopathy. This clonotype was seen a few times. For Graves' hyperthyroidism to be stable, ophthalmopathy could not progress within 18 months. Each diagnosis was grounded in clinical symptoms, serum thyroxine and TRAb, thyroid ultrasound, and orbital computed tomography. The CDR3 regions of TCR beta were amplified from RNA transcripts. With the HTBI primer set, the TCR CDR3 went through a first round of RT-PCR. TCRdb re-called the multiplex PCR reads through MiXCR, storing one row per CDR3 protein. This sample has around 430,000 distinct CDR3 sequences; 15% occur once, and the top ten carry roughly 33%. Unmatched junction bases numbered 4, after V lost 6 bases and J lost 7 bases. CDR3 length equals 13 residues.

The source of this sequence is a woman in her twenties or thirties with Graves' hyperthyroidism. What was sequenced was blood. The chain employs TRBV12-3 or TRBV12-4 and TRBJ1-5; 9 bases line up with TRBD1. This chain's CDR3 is CASSTGGWQPQHF. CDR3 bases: TGTGCCAGCAGCACAGGGGGCTGGCAGCCCCAGCATTTT.